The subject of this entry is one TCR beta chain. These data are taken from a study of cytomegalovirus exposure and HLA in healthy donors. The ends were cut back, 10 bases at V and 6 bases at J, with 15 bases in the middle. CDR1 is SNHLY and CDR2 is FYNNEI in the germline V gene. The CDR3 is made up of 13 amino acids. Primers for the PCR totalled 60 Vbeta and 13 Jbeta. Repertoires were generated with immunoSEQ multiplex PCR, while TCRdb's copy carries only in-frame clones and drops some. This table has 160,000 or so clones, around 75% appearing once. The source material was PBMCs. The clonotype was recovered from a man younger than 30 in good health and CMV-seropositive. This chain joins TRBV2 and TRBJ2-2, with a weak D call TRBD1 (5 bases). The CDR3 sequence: CATSLRVAGELFF. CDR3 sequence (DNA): TGTGCCACCAGCCTCAGGGTCGCCGGGGAGCTGTTTTTT.